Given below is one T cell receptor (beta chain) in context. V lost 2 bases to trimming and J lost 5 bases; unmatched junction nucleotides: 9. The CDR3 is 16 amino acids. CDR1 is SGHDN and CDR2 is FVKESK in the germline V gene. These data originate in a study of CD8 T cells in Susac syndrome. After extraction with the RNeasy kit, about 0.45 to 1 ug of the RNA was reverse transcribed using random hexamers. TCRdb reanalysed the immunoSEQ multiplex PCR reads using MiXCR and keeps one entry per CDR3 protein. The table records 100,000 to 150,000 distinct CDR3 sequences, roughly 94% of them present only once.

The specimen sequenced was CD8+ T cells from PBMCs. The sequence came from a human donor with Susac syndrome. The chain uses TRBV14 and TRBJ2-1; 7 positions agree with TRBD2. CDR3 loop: CASSQQRGRLNNEQFF. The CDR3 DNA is TGTGCCAGCAGCCAACAGCGGGGACGTCTCAACAATGAGCAGTTCTTC.